The clone carrying this TCR beta chain has ten or more counts. Clinical symptoms, serum thyroxine, TRAb, thyroid ultrasound and orbital computed tomography established diagnosis. V was trimmed by 0 bases and J by 2 bases, leaving 7 bases between them. The CDR3 covers 14 residues. Per germline, CDR1 GTSNPN and CDR2 SVGIG (reference sequence). There were TCR beta CDR3 regions amplified from RNA transcripts. The HTBI primer set was used in a first-round RT-PCR of the TCR CDR3. TCRdb processed the multiplex PCR reads anew with MiXCR; each CDR3 protein has one entry. The sample contains around 540,000 distinct CDR3 sequences, about 16% of which appear only once. These data originate in a study of T cells in Graves' hyperthyroidism and ophthalmopathy.

The chain joins TRBV30 to TRBJ1-4; D is undetermined. Specimen: blood. This receptor was obtained from a young woman with Graves' ophthalmopathy. The CDR3 is CAWSVLGTNEKLFF. The CDR3 bases are TGTGCCTGGAGTGTATTGGGCACTAATGAAAAACTGTTTTTT. Full variable domain (rest looked up from reference TRBV30 and TRBJ1-4): SQTIHQWPATLVQPVGSPLSLECTVEGTSNPNLYWYRQAAGRGLQLLFYSVGIGQISSEVPQNLSASRPQDRQFILSSKKLLLSDSGFYLCAWSVLGTNEKLFFGSGTQLSVL.